These 14 T cell receptor beta chains share one sample of origin, sequenced in a study of T cells in Graves' hyperthyroidism and ophthalmopathy. Amplification of TCR beta CDR3 regions was performed using RNA transcripts as template. First-round RT-PCR targeting the TCR CDR3 was performed with the HTBI primer set. TCRdb redid the calling of the multiplex PCR reads with MiXCR, one entry per CDR3 protein. The repertoire holds some 580,000 distinct CDR3 sequences, with more than 15% as singletons. What was sequenced was blood. The receptors come from a woman in her 40s with Graves' ophthalmopathy.

This clonotype was detected only a few times. The gene calls are TRBV6-1 and TRBJ1-2, with a weak D call TRBD1 (5 bases). The CDR3 covers 15 residues. V shed 7 bases and J shed 7 bases, with 22 bases lying between them. Germline V gene lookup returns CDR1 MNHNS and CDR2 SASEGT. The CDR3, as DNA: TGTGCCAGCATCAAGGGTGGCACGGGGGGTTCTGGCTACACCTTC. It specifies CASIKGGTGGSGYTF.

This clonotype was recorded many times. J is TRBJ2-3 and V is TRBV20-1; 9 nucleotides align to TRBD2. CDR1 is DFQATT, CDR2 SNEGSKA, per germline (reference sequence). V gave up 5 bases and J gave up 6 bases; unmatched junction bases: 12. There are 15 residues in the CDR3. The CDR3: CSAGLAGTRRDTQYF. The CDR3 DNA reads as TGCAGTGCTGGTCTAGCGGGGACCCGTCGCGATACGCAGTATTTT.

With regard to this clonotype: A much larger clonotype is one base distant, so this may be a read error. The chain carries TRBV2 and TRBJ2-3, with 15 bases matching TRBD2. The ends lost 10 bases at V and 2 bases at J; junction bases unmatched: 19. Germline CDR1 SNHLY, CDR2 FYNNEI. This CDR3 has 20 amino acids. CDR3 in amino acids: CAIREKGLAGGTTDTDTQYF. The DNA for the CDR3 is TGTGCCATCAGGGAAAAGGGACTAGCGGGGGGCACCACCGACACAGATACGCAGTATTTT.

This clonotype has a handful of counts. This rearrangement joins TRBV5-4 to TRBJ2-5, with D maybe TRBD1 (5 bases). V was trimmed by 1 base and J by 1 base, leaving 11 bases between them. This CDR3 spans 15 amino acids. Germline loops: CDR1 SGHNT, CDR2 YYREEE (reference sequence). CDR3 nucleotides: TGTGCCAGCAGCTTGATCAGGGCGCCCCAAGAGACCCAGTACTTC. It yields the protein CASSLIRAPQETQYF.

In the case of this clonotype: This may stem from a read error, because a much larger clone lies one nucleotide away. A read error is likely, as this CDR3 ends without the conserved phenylalanine or tryptophan. The chain uses TRBV30 and TRBJ2-3; a possible D gene is TRBD1 (5 bases). The CDR3 spans 14 residues. Germline CDR1 reads GTSNPN; CDR2 reads SVGIG (reference sequence). V was shortened by 6 bases and J by 0 bases, with 13 bases between the two germline ends. CDR3 protein: CACSRAGSTDTQYL. The CDR3 DNA reads TGTGCCTGCTCCAGGGCAGGGAGCACAGATACGCAGTATCTT.

Turning to this clonotype: At one boundary the junction diverges from the germline segment, which might be a read error. The chain links TRBV27 to TRBJ1-1; no reliable D call. The CDR3 contains 14 residues. The germline V gene encodes CDR1 MNHEY and CDR2 SMNVEV (reference sequence). The CDR3 coding sequence is TGTGCCAGCAGTTTAATGCCAGCCAACACCGAAGATTTCTTT. This codes for CASSLMPANTEDFF.

This clonotype was counted many times. The chain carries TRBV18 and TRBJ2-1; D is unresolved. The germline CDR1 and CDR2 sequences are KGHSH and LQKENI. Between the trimmed V and J ends, which lost 3 bases and 2 bases, there was a span of 11 bases. The CDR3 spans 15 residues. The CDR3 DNA sequence: TGTGCCAGCTCACCCAACCCACTGGCCTACAATGAGCAGTTCTTC. Its translation: CASSPNPLAYNEQFF.

J is TRBJ1-6 and V is TRBV2; no definite D call. The CDR3 has 13 residues. The germline V and J ends were trimmed by 0 bases and 7 bases, with 4 bases remaining between them. Germline assignment: CDR1 SNHLY and CDR2 FYNNEI. The CDR3 reads CASSEARNSPLHF. The CDR3 DNA is TGTGCCAGCAGTGAAGCGCGGAATTCACCCCTCCACTTT. Variable domain in full (rest from reference TRBV2 and TRBJ1-6): EPEVTQTPSHQVTQMGQEVILRCVPISNHLYFYWYRQILGQKVEFLVSFYNNEISEKSEIFDDQFSVERPDGSNFTLKIRSTKLEDSAMYFCASSEARNSPLHFGNGTRLTVT.

The chain has TRBV7-9 and TRBJ1-2; no clear D. There are 15 residues in the CDR3. V lost 5 bases and J 0 bases, leaving 13 bases between the germline ends. Germline loops: CDR1 SEHNR, CDR2 FQNEAQ (reference sequence). The CDR3 DNA reads as TGTGCCAGCAGCCCCTACGGCGATACTAACTATGGCTACACCTTC. It encodes CASSPYGDTNYGYTF. The full variable domain, completed using reference TRBV7-9 and TRBJ1-2, is DTGVSQNPRHKITKRGQNVTFRCDPISEHNRLYWYRQTLGQGPEFLTYFQNEAQLEKSRLLSDRFSAERPKGSFSTLEIQRTEQGDSAMYLCASSPYGDTNYGYTFGSGTRLTVV.

This clonotype was counted a few times. The chain carries TRBV9 and TRBJ2-1; D is unresolved. The CDR3 is 14 amino acids. Germline CDR1 SGDLS, CDR2 YYNGEE. Trimming took 0 bases from V and 5 from J, leaving 9 bases between them. CDR3 in amino acids: CASSVVGQNNEQFF. Here the CDR3 DNA reads TGTGCCAGCAGCGTAGTTGGGCAGAACAATGAGCAGTTCTTC.

This clonotype was found many times. The rearrangement links TRBV12-3 or TRBV12-4 to TRBJ1-1; possibly TRBD1 for D (5 bases). The CDR3 consists of 14 residues. The germline V and J ends were trimmed by 8 bases and 3 bases, with 16 bases remaining between them. CDR3 loop: CASGSGLRYTEAFF. CDR3 DNA sequence: TGTGCCAGCGGCTCAGGGTTGAGGTACACTGAAGCTTTCTTT.

This clonotype was detected ten times or more. V and J are TRBV12-3 or TRBV12-4 and TRBJ2-3; 7 bases are a match to TRBD2. V dropped 5 bases and J dropped 4; count of bases not matched to a gene: 6. The CDR3 spans 14 residues. CDR3 region: CASSGGGGSDTQYF. The CDR3 bases are TGTGCCAGCAGTGGGGGGGGGGGTTCAGATACGCAGTATTTT.

This clonotype was observed a few times. The rearrangement joins TRBV7-2 to TRBJ2-3, with D possibly being TRBD2 (7 bases). The CDR3 sequence is 14 residues long. V dropped 7 bases and J dropped 2 bases, with 13 bases sitting between them. Germline CDR1 SGHTA, CDR2 FQGNSA. The CDR3 protein is CASTRGGFTDTQYF. The CDR3 DNA is TGTGCCAGCACGAGGGGGGGATTCACAGATACGCAGTATTTT.

This clonotype was detected only a few times. This rearrangement joins TRBV28 to TRBJ2-2; tentatively, D is TRBD2 (5 bases). Trimming removed 7 bases from V and 4 bases from J, with 16 bases in between. The CDR3 is 15 amino acids. The germline gives CDR1 MDHEN, CDR2 SYDVKM. The CDR3 loop is CASTTAGRGTGELFF. DNA of the CDR3: TGTGCCAGCACCACGGCCGGCCGGGGCACCGGGGAGCTGTTTTTT. Based on the CDR3 plus reference TRBV28 and TRBJ2-2, the full variable domain is DVKVTQSSRYLVKRTGEKVFLECVQDMDHENMFWYRQDPGLGLRLIYFSYDVKMKEKGDIPEGYSVSREKKERFSLILESASTNQTSMYLCASTTAGRGTGELFFGEGSRLTVL.